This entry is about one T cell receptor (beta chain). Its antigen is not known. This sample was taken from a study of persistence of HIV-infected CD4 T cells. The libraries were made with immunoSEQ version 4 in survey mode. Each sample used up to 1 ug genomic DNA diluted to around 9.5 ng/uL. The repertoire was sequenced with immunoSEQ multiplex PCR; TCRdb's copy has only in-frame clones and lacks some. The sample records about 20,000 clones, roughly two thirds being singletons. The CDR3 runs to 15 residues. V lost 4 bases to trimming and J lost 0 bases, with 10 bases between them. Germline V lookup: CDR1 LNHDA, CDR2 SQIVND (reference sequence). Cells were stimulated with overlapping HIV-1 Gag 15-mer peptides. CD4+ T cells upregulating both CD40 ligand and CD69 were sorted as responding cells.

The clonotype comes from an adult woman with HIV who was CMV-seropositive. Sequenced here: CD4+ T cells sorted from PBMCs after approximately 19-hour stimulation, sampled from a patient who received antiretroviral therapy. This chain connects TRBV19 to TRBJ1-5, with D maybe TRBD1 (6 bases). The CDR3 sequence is CASSSGQYSNQPQHF. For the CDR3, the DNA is TGTGCCAGTAGTAGCGGACAGTATAGCAATCAGCCCCAGCATTTT.